This T cell receptor (beta chain) was retrieved from a study of cytomegalovirus exposure and HLA in healthy donors (dated by TCRdb to the late 2010s). About the investigation overall: An earlier analysis of several hundred of the donors reported approximately 280 Gb of sequence data and 95 million to 140 million unique TCR beta sequences obtained from approximately 180 million T cells. An early release covering roughly 640 HLA-typed donors comprised roughly 300 gigabases of sequencing data and tens of millions of unique TCR sequences. Among the approximately 400 genotyped donors, 75% to 90% belonged to the genetic ancestry cluster associated with self-reported Caucasian donors. The study aimed to test whether cataloging public T cell receptors could reveal signatures of past pathogen exposure. The study used immunosequencing to profile the T cell repertoires of approximately 650 subjects and linked those repertoires to cytomegalovirus serostatus. In addition to the first cohort of 650 to 800 subjects, a separate validation cohort of 130 or so different subjects was used. To predict cytomegalovirus infection status, the study brought together high-throughput TCR immunosequencing, statistical association of individual TCRs with disease status, and machine learning. A later analysis re-analyzed previously published TCR beta repertoires from several hundred donors and added high-resolution HLA genotyping to study TCR occurrence patterns. The later analysis used no new phenotypic data to find candidate immune exposures, relying instead on TCR beta sequences and their occurrence across donors. An earlier analysis of a few hundred of the donors applied high-throughput TCR beta sequencing to assess whether each TCR beta V gene segment acted as functional or pseudogenic. Donor age, sex, ethnicity and CMV serostatus were compiled together with the repertoire data. A later genetic analysis took genome-wide SNP genotypes for about three fifths of the 666 donors and used that subset as a discovery cohort. All discovery cohort repertoires had been generated using a single sequencing platform. Class I and class II HLA loci were covered by the typing at four-digit resolution. Typing coverage varied by locus: about 620-630 donors for A, B, C, DRB1 and DQB1; more than 500 for DQA1; more than 600 for DPA1; 450 to 480 for DPB1. Roughly five DR-DQ haplotypes were treated as single units for association and clustering because of strong linkage in the cohort. On average, around 230,000 unique TCR beta nucleotide sequences were sequenced per donor among roughly 430 genotyped donors of the cohort, with roughly 18% of those sequences being non-productive. Broad study findings and their caveats: Correlated functional status among segregating V segments might be attributable to linkage disequilibrium, but an unknown experimental factor could not be ruled out. Because the 87-base-pair reads could not distinguish some IMGT-functional V segments, including TRBV6-2 and TRBV6-3, those segments were excluded. A cluster of highly shared sequence variants was judged likely to be a technical artifact of the sequencing pipeline. Broadly in line with IMGT annotations, most TCR beta V segments showed up in productive rearrangements about 87% or about 30% of the time in an earlier analysis of a few hundred of the donors. In a later analysis, around 17,000 TCR beta sequences were associated with specific HLA alleles at a false discovery rate of 0.05. The classifier was reported to diagnose cytomegalovirus status with high specificity and sensitivity in both the original and validation cohorts. While some public TCRs were present in many individuals, most TCR sequences turned up only very rarely across donors. CMV serostatus was the only immune exposure information available for the cohort. According to a later analysis, parvovirus B19, influenza, CMV and Epstein-Barr virus appeared linked to several top co-occurrence clusters. The study gave a list of about 150 TCR beta chains associated with cytomegalovirus. V-gene and J-gene trimming of TCR beta chains was associated with a missense DCLRE1C variant in a later genetic analysis, and the association was replicated in an independent cohort. A further reported finding was that TCR beta sequences accurately predicted the HLA-A and HLA-B alleles for most subjects in the first cohort. When HLA alleles, especially DR and DQ, strongly co-occurred, TCR associations were difficult to assign to individual alleles. The presence/absence analyses assumed that sequencing depth was roughly uniform across donors, and that assumption may not be true. The cohort was sequenced for TCR beta chains only, and without alpha or paired-chain data the features that could be detected were limited. According to a later analysis, most CMV-associated TCR beta chains appeared to be HLA-restricted, and the HLA associations seemed to be driven largely by CMV exposure. The earlier analysis of approximately 560 of the donors excluded 15 to 20 rarely observed V segments, including chromosome 9 orphons, because counts were too low. In a later analysis, the rate of TCR association differed among HLA loci, with DRB1 alleles having the most associated TCRs and HLA-C alleles having the fewest. Because some donors lacked HLA typing at each locus, the association tests relied only on the typed subset. It was suggested by the authors that the approach could potentially be generalized to other disease states and immunological phenotypes. According to a later genetic analysis, donors in an Asian-associated ancestry cluster had fewer N-insertions in productive TCRs than the approximately 670-donor mean. Compared with equally common non-associated chains, HLA-associated TCR beta chains in a later analysis were more clonally expanded and had lower generation probabilities. In vitro tests confirmed that a few of the cytomegalovirus-associated TCR beta chains recognize cytomegalovirus antigens.

Receptors were amplified or captured by the immunoSEQ multiplex PCR assay. For the multiplex PCR, a mixture combining 60 forward primers for TCR Vbeta segments and 13 reverse primers for TCR Jbeta segments was used. The CDR3 region of rearranged TCR beta genes was amplified from genomic DNA by a multiplex PCR assay. On the Illumina HiSeq System, the amplified TCR beta libraries were sequenced as 87-base-pair reads. From the authors' description of their analysis: A later analysis counted approximately 76 million unique TCR beta chains across the 500 to 850 repertoires, and 10 million to 11 million of these chains were shared by at least two donors. To remove PCR and sequencing errors, raw reads were error-corrected and collapsed into unique sequences using a nearest-neighbor algorithm that merged closely related sequences. Alignment of CDR3 sequences to IMGT reference sequences was used to assign V, D and J gene segments. Each retained sequence needed at least a six-nucleotide match to both a V gene segment and a J gene segment. Rearrangements were called productive when the CDR3 lacked stop codons and stayed in frame with V and J; all others were non-productive. CDR3 was defined by IMGT convention, running from the second conserved V-encoded cysteine to the conserved J-encoded phenylalanine. The earlier analysis of 500 to 600 of the donors excluded sequences that lacked an unambiguous match to a single V gene segment. In an earlier analysis of approximately 590 of the donors, V segments were called functional above 56.7% productive rearrangements and were called segregating when the between-donor standard deviation exceeded 5%. A statistical classification framework was built for diagnosing cytomegalovirus status from the catalog of TCR beta chain sequences. V and J gene assignment, in a later analysis, came from comparing TCR nucleotide sequences with IMGT/GENE-DB human TR gene sequences. Using the TCRdist pipeline, a later analysis assigned CDR3 sequences along with most-parsimonious VDJ recombination scenarios. In a later analysis, each TCR beta chain was defined by its CDR3 amino acid sequence together with its V-gene family, and reads without a unique V-gene family were excluded. A later analysis removed 592 highly shared, low-generation-probability nucleotide sequences to deal with suspected cross-contamination and a sequencing artifact. A later analysis calculated a clonal expansion index for each public chain from normalized within-repertoire ranks of inferred template counts. Generation probabilities in a later analysis came from a VDJ recombination model fitted to out-of-frame rearrangements, and those results were checked against IGoR. Hypergeometric tests were used in a later analysis to score TCR-TCR, TCR-HLA and TCR-CMV co-occurrence, with a repertoire-size bias correction applied to the TCR pairs. A later analysis estimated false discovery rates by permuting HLA or CMV assignments 20 times. A later analysis grouped co-occurring TCRs with DBSCAN, adding TCRdist sequence similarity when clustering within HLA-allele-positive subsets. Repertoires with fewer than 30,000 or more than 120,000 public chains were left out of co-occurrence clustering, as were about five repertoires with anomalous nucleotide sharing. Not all clones reach the TCRdb copy of this immuneACCESS table, which keeps in-frame sequences only. Checked studies attribute under half of the gap to unresolved V genes and leave the rest unexplained. The DNA was the basis for D and trimming; V, J and clone size are from that table. The sample table holds under 130,000 clones, of which roughly three quarters were seen once. Of the sample, about 5.8% falls within the top ten clones.

The cohort consisted of 670 or so healthy bone marrow donors. All cohort members were sampled while nominally healthy, although unrecorded immune exposures were likely present. The donor was CMV seronegative and belonged to the group of around 400 seronegative cohort members. Each donor provided a peripheral blood sample, and peripheral blood mononuclear cells were used for TCR beta sequencing. The Qiagen DNeasy Blood Extraction Kit was used to extract genomic DNA from the blood cell samples. Worth noting for this clone: Which antigen it targets is not known. The sample holds no much larger clone one base away, and base qualities are not on file.

The CDR3, from cysteine to phenylalanine, totals 14 residues. Only the CDR3 part of the read is kept: 42 bases, read in frame from the first base. V is cut by 0 bases and J by 7 bases, and the space between the germline ends is 12 bases. Looking up the germline V gene yields CDR1 ENHRY and CDR2 SYGVKD. Source material: PBMCs. The chain joins TRBV10-3 to TRBJ1-1; 6 matching bases give a weak D call of TRBD1. This TCR was sampled from a male donor in good health and CMV-seronegative. The DNA is TGTGCCATCAGTGAGTCGCAGGGGCAGATTGAAGCTTTCTTT. Its translation reads: CAISESQGQIEAFF.